This T cell receptor (beta chain) stems from a study of identifying expanded T cells in peripheral blood. Using immunoSEQ multiplex PCR, the repertoire was profiled, and TCRdb retains in-frame clones only, with some absent. This sample has some 100,000 clones, with roughly 90% found just once. Trimming removed 6 bases from V and 2 bases from J; junction bases left unmatched: 6. This CDR3 region has 14 residues. The V gene's germline CDR1 is MNHEY and CDR2 SMNVEV (reference sequence). The chain is built from TRBV27 and TRBJ2-7; 8 nucleotides agree with TRBD1. The clonotype originates from a person aged 18 to 70 in good health. The sample taken for sequencing was blood. CDR3 loop: CASRSGGAAYEQYF. Written as DNA, the CDR3 is TGTGCCAGCAGATCAGGGGGCGCTGCCTACGAGCAGTACTTC.